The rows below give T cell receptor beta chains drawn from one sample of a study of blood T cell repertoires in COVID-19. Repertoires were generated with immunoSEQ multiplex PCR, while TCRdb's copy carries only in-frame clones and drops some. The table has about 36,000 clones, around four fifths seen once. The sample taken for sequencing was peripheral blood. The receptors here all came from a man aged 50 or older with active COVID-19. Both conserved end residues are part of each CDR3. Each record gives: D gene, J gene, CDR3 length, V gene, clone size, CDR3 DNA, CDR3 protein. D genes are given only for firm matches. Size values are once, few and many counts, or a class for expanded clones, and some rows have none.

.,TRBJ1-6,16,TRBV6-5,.,TGTGCCAGCAGTTACTCAACAGGGCAGAATAATTCACCCCTCCACTTT,CASSYSTGQNNSPLHF
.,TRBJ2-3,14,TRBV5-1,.,TGCGCCAGCAGCTTCCAACAGGAAGGGGATACGCAGTATTTT,CASSFQQEGDTQYF
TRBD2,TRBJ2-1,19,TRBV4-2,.,TGTGCCAGCAGCCAAGACCTTTATCCGGGACTAGCGGAAAACAATGAGCAGTTCTTC,CASSQDLYPGLAENNEQFF
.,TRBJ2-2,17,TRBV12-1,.,TGTGCCAGCAGCTCTTCGGAGGGCGACGCGAACACCGGGGAGCTGTTTTTT,CASSSSEGDANTGELFF
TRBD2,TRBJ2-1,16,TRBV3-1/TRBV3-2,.,TGTGCCAGCAGCCAAGTTAGCGGGGGGATTTACAATGAGCAGTTCTTC,CASSQVSGGIYNEQFF
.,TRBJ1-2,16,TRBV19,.,TGTGCCAGTAGTACCTTAGCGACCTTGGGTAACTATGGCTACACCTTC,CASSTLATLGNYGYTF
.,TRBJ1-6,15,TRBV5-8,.,TGTGCCAGCAGCTTGTGGGCTAGCCGGGGTTCACCCCTCCACTTT,CASSLWASRGSPLHF
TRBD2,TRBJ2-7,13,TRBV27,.,TGTGCCAGCAGTTCTCTAGCGGTTTACGAGCAGTACTTC,CASSSLAVYEQYF
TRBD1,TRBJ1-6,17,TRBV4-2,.,TGTGCCAGCAGCCAGGAAGACAGGGTTAAGGATAATTCACCCCTCCACTTT,CASSQEDRVKDNSPLHF
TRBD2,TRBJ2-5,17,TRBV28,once,TGTGCCAGCAGTTCCATCAGGACTAGCGGGCCACAAGAGACCCAGTACTTC,CASSSIRTSGPQETQYF
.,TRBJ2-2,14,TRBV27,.,TGTGCCAGCAGTAGCAGGACGAACACCGGGGAGCTGTTTTTT,CASSSRTNTGELFF
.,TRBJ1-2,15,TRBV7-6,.,TGTGCCAGCAGCTTGACGGCGGGAACTAACTATGGCTACACCTTC,CASSLTAGTNYGYTF
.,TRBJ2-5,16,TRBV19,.,TGTGCCAATACCACATGGAGACTAAAGGGCCCGGAGACCCAGTACTTC,CANTTWRLKGPETQYF
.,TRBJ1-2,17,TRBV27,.,TGTGCCAGCAGTCACCTAACCCTCCATACAGGGAACTATGGCTACACCTTC,CASSHLTLHTGNYGYTF
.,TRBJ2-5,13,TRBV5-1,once,TGCGCCAGCAGCTTGGGGGCAGGGGAGACCCAGTACTTC,CASSLGAGETQYF
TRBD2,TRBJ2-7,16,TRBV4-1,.,TGCGCCAGCAGCCCGATCGATTTAGCGGGTGGAGACGAGCAGTACTTC,CASSPIDLAGGDEQYF
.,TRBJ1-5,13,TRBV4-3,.,TGCGCCAGCAGCCAAGAGGAGGATCAGCCCCAGCATTTT,CASSQEEDQPQHF